This T cell receptor (beta chain) was captured in a study of cytomegalovirus exposure and HLA in healthy donors. Details on this clone: Its antigen remains unknown.

Study observations and caveats: Reportedly, diagnosis of cytomegalovirus status by the classifier showed high specificity and sensitivity. Researchers reported that a few CMV-associated chains were confirmed in vitro as CMV antigen-specific.

There are 17 residues in the CDR3. Deletions cut 5 bases from V and 2 bases from J, with 19 bases between. Germline CDR1 and CDR2: SEHNR and FQNEAQ (reference sequence). Assay used: immunoSEQ multiplex PCR; TCRdb lists only in-frame clones, some missing. This sample has about 200,000 clones; around 84% occur once, and the top ten carry 13%. Sequencing was carried out using PBMCs. The receptor's source is a woman in her thirties in good health and CMV-seropositive. The gene calls are TRBV7-9 and TRBJ2-1; tentatively, D is TRBD2 (5 bases). CDR3 coding DNA: TGTGCCAGCAGCCCCCCGATCGGGCTAGCAGCCTACAATGAGCAGTTCTTC. It codes for CASSPPIGLAAYNEQFF.